Here is one TCR beta chain with its context. Antigen: not known. TCRdb's table, derived via immunoSEQ multiplex PCR, lists solely in-frame clones and lacks some. The sample comprises 150,000 to 200,000 clones, around 92% of which are singletons, and more than 1.1% rests with the top ten. This entry comes from a study of T cell responses to AZD1222 COVID-19 vaccine. Whole-study results and caveats: Reportedly, nearly half the spike-specific TCRs target unmutated variant regions. Only six people who got AZD1222 tested seropositive at baseline. Spike-specific TCR repertoires showed rising breadth and depth after two AZD1222 doses. Females made up more of the donors, who were largely white British, and clonal diversity may have come out too low.

The V end was cut by 0 bases, the J end by 6 bases, with 11 bases between. Germline lookup yields CDR1 SGDLS and CDR2 YYNGEE. There are 14 residues in the CDR3. Sequences were derived from peripheral blood, sampled on day 0 of AZD1222 vaccination. The V call is TRBV9, the J call TRBJ2-3; no definite D call. This TCR derives from an adult in good health. Here the CDR3 reads CASSVEMAIDTQYF. CDR3 DNA: TGTGCCAGCAGCGTAGAAATGGCCATTGATACGCAGTATTTT.